Presented here are 13 T cell receptor beta chains from one specimen sequenced in a study of blood T cell repertoires in COVID-19 (dated by TCRdb to about 2020). Library preparation was by the immunoSEQ multiplex PCR assay. The clones in this table, taken by TCRdb from immuneACCESS, are in-frame only. Not every clone is retained; where verified, under half of the shortfall comes from an unresolved V gene, and the cause of the rest is unknown. The sample includes about 210,000 clones, with 65% to 85% observed a single time. The ten most abundant clones make up less than 3% of the sample. Material for sequencing was peripheral blood. These receptors all come from a man aged 45-65 years with active or convalescent COVID-19.

The chain uses TRBV6-5 and TRBJ1-2; no clear D. Germline CDR1 MNHEY, CDR2 SVGAGI. The CDR3 covers 13 residues. Trimming removed 5 bases at V and 0 bases at J, with 7 bases between. DNA for the CDR3: TGTGCCAGCAGTCCTACAGCTAACTATGGCTACACCTTC. Amino acids: CASSPTANYGYTF.

The V call is TRBV4-3, the J call TRBJ1-4, with D hard to call. V was pared by 0 bases and J by 5 bases, with 10 bases between. This CDR3 contains 15 residues. Germline assignment: CDR1 LGHNA and CDR2 YSLEER. The CDR3 spells CASSQEATENEKLFF. The DNA for the CDR3 is TGCGCCAGCAGCCAAGAAGCAACAGAAAATGAAAAACTGTTTTTT.

The V and J genes are TRBV4-1 and TRBJ2-1; D perhaps matches TRBD2 (6 bases). The CDR3 contains 16 residues. Per germline, CDR1 MGHRA and CDR2 YSYEKL. V dropped 0 bases and J dropped 7 bases, with 16 bases sitting between them. Written as DNA, the CDR3 is TGCGCCAGCAGCCAAGAGACTATCTCGGCGGGGAATGAGCAGTTCTTC. It translates to CASSQETISAGNEQFF.

The V call is TRBV2, the J call TRBJ2-7; TRBD1 agrees at 8 bases. The CDR3 spans 12 residues. Germline V gene lookup returns CDR1 SNHLY and CDR2 FYNNEI. The V gene end was trimmed by 6 bases and the J gene end by 7 bases; junction bases not matched to a gene: 5. The CDR3 DNA is TGTGCCAGCAGGGCCGACAGGGGTGAGCAGTACTTC. Translating gives CASRADRGEQYF.

This chain joins TRBV18 and TRBJ2-7; the D gene is possibly TRBD1 (6 bases). The CDR3 covers 14 residues. CDR1 and CDR2 from the germline V gene are KGHSH and LQKENI. Between the trimmed V and J ends, which lost 2 bases and 3 bases, there was a span of 11 bases. The chain's CDR3 is CASSPGGYLYEQYF. CDR3 DNA sequence: TGTGCCAGCTCACCAGGGGGCTATCTCTACGAGCAGTACTTC.

This clone was seen a few times. The J gene is TRBJ1-1, the V gene TRBV30, with D possibly TRBD1 on 5 matching bases. The CDR3 has 11 amino acids. Per the germline V gene, CDR1 is GTSNPN and CDR2 is SVGIG (reference sequence). CDR3 in amino acids: CGGGRYTEAFF. The CDR3 DNA follows: TGTGGCGGGGGGAGGTACACTGAAGCTTTCTTT.

This chain connects TRBV13 to TRBJ1-4, with a possible D match to TRBD1 (6 bases). Germline assignment: CDR1 PRHDT and CDR2 FYEKMQ (reference sequence). The germline V and J ends were trimmed by 2 bases and 5 bases, with 21 bases remaining between them. This CDR3 region has 18 residues. CDR3 amino acids: CASSLLTTGRRSNEKLFF. CDR3 nucleotide sequence: TGTGCCAGCAGCTTATTAACGACAGGCAGGAGATCAAATGAAAAACTGTTTTTT.

The sample holds a few counts of this clone. DNA of the CDR3: TGTGCCAGCAGCTCCCAACGACGGGTAAAAGAGACCCAGTACTTC. Encoded protein: CASSSQRRVKETQYF. This rearrangement joins TRBV7-8 to TRBJ2-5; the D is unclear. The CDR3 runs to 15 residues. Germline CDR1 SGHVS, CDR2 FQNEAQ. Trimming pared 4 bases from V and 3 bases from J, leaving 15 bases between. The variable domain in full, with the rest retrieved from reference TRBV7-8 and TRBJ2-5, is GAGVSQSPRYKVAKRGQDVALRCDPISGHVSLFWYQQALGQGPEFLTYFQNEAQLDKSGLPSDRFFAERPEGSVSTLKIQRTQQEDSAVYLCASSSQRRVKETQYFGPGTRLLVL.

The chain employs TRBV27 and TRBJ2-2, with 7 bases lining up with TRBD2. Per the germline V gene, CDR1 is MNHEY and CDR2 is SMNVEV (reference sequence). The CDR3 spans 15 residues. V gave up 6 bases and J gave up 4 bases; unmatched junction bases: 8. The chain's CDR3 is CASSLLAVPTGELFF. In nucleotides, the CDR3 is TGTGCCAGCAGCCTCCTAGCGGTCCCCACCGGGGAGCTGTTTTTT.

In the case of this clone: This sample also contains other DNA sequences that code for the same CDR3. The chain carries TRBV27 and TRBJ2-7, with D perhaps TRBD1 (6 bases). The CDR3 contains 13 residues. Looked up from germline, CDR1 is MNHEY and CDR2 is SMNVEV (reference sequence). V was pared by 3 bases and J by 0 bases, with 6 bases between. CDR3 in amino acids: CASSFRGSYEQYF. The DNA for the CDR3 is TGTGCCAGCAGTTTCAGGGGCTCCTACGAGCAGTACTTC.

The CDR3 bases are TGTGCCAGCTCCCGGGACAGGGGTCGCAATCAGCCCCAGCATTTT. Protein sequence: CASSRDRGRNQPQHF. The rearrangement uses TRBV18 and TRBJ1-5, with TRBD1 identical over 10 bases. With V trimmed by 6 bases and J by 2 bases, 4 bases remained unmatched. CDR1 is KGHSH and CDR2 is LQKENI in the germline V gene. CDR3 length: 15 amino acids.

V gene TRBV19 combines with J gene TRBJ2-6, with D tentatively TRBD2 (7 bases). This CDR3 comprises 18 residues. V lost 6 bases, J lost 3 bases, and 21 bases lay in between. Germline V CDR1 and CDR2: LNHDA, SQIVND (reference sequence). The DNA for the CDR3 is TGTGCCAGTAGAGGGGGAGGGAGTCCCTTAGGTGGGGCCAACGTCCTGACTTTC. Translating gives CASRGGGSPLGGANVLTF. Complete variable domain (other parts from reference TRBV19 and TRBJ2-6): DGGITQSPKYLFRKEGQNVTLSCEQNLNHDAMYWYRQDPGQGLRLIYYSQIVNDFQKGDIAEGYSVSREKKESFPLTVTSAQKNPTAFYLCASRGGGSPLGGANVLTFGAGSRLTVL.

The genes are TRBV7-9 and TRBJ1-2; D unresolved. Per germline, CDR1 SEHNR and CDR2 FQNEAQ (reference sequence). V gave up 4 bases and J gave up 4 bases, with 16 bases separating them. This CDR3 is built from 15 residues. In nucleotides, the CDR3 is TGTGCCAGCAGCTCTAATCAGCCGGGGATCTATGGCTACACCTTC. Translation: CASSSNQPGIYGYTF.